The sample holds many counts of the clone carrying this T cell receptor beta chain. No antigen is known for it. One entry per CDR3 protein, called by TCRdb with MiXCR from the reads. The table lists 300,000 to 400,000 distinct CDR3 sequences, over 7.5% of them singletons. The sample is drawn from a study of T cell repertoires in cytomegalovirus infection. Overall study context: It was the public TCR beta signatures that indicated both CMV infection and matching HLA type.

General study points: Carriage of CMV together with the relevant HLA was identifiable through cumulative public TCR beta family frequency. HLA-C-restricted CMV-specific TCR beta clonotypes prevailed in the ex vivo response.

The CDR3 runs 11 residues. The V gene's germline CDR1 is MDHEN and CDR2 SYDVKM. This clonotype originated in a human donor in good health (CMV status not recorded). Some clones in this sample may be carry-over from other donors' samples. The specimen sequenced was PBMCs. This chain connects TRBV28 to TRBJ2-7, with a weak D call TRBD1 (5 bases). The CDR3 here is CAVGPRDEQYF. CDR3 coding DNA: TGTGCGGTGGGCCCCAGGGACGAGCAGTACTTC. The full variable domain, its missing parts supplied by reference TRBV28 and TRBJ2-7, is DVKVTQSSRYLVKRTGEKVFLECVQDMDHENMFWYRQDPGLGLRLIYFSYDVKMKEKGDIPEGYSVSREKKERFSLILESASTNQTSMYLCAVGPRDEQYFGPGTRLTVT.